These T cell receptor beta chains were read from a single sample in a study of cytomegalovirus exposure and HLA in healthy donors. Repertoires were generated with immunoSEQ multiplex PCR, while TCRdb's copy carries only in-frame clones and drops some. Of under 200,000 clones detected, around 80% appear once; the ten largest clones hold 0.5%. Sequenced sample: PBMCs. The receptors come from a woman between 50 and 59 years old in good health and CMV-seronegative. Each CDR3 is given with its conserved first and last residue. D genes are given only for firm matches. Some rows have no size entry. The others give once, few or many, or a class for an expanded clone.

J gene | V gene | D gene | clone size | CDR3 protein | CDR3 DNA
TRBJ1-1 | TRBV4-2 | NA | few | CASSSPGHQRPEAFF | TGTGCCAGCAGCTCTCCGGGACACCAGCGACCTGAAGCTTTCTTT
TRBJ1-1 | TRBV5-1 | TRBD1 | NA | CASSIGTGTTNTEAFF | TGCGCCAGCAGCATCGGGACAGGAACTACAAACACTGAAGCTTTCTTT
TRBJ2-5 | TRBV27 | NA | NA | CASSSYRGETQYF | TGTGCCAGCAGTTCCTATCGGGGAGAGACCCAGTACTTC
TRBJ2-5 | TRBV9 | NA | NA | CASSVGTKQETQYF | TGTGCCAGCAGCGTTGGGACAAAACAAGAGACCCAGTACTTC
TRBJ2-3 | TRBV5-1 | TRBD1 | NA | CASSKGQRRTDTQYF | TGCGCCAGCAGCAAGGGACAGCGACGCACAGATACGCAGTATTTT
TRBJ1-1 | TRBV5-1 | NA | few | CASSRRQPIMNTEAFF | TGCGCCAGCAGCCGCCGACAGCCGATCATGAACACTGAAGCTTTCTTT
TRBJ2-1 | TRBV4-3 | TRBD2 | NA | CASSPWEGEQFF | TGCGCCAGCAGCCCATGGGAGGGAGAGCAGTTCTTC
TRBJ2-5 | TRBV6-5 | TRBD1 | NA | CASTGDRGRGETQYF | TGTGCCAGCACCGGGGACAGGGGGCGTGGGGAGACCCAGTACTTC
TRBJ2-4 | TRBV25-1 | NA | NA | CASSEREDGIAKNIQYF | TGTGCCAGCAGTGAACGGGAAGACGGAATAGCCAAAAACATTCAGTACTTC
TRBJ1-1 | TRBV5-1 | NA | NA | CASSLDYRVKAEAFF | TGCGCCAGCAGCTTGGATTACAGGGTTAAAGCTGAAGCTTTCTTT
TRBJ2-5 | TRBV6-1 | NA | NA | CASSVRAEETQYF | TGTGCCAGCAGTGTGAGAGCGGAAGAGACCCAGTACTTC